Following are 22 T cell receptor beta chains from one sample sequenced in a study of blood T cell repertoires in COVID-19. The assay was immunoSEQ multiplex PCR, and TCRdb's table has in-frame clones only and misses some. This table has just over 150,000 clones, 65% to 90% appearing once. Sequenced material: peripheral blood. These receptors came from a woman between 50 and 59 years old with acute or convalescent COVID-19.

The chain employs TRBV24-1 and TRBJ1-1, with 7 bases aligning to TRBD1. Trimming took 7 bases from V and 4 from J; bases not matched to a gene: 2. The length of the CDR3 is 12 residues. Germline V gene lookup returns CDR1 KGHDR and CDR2 SFDVKD. CDR3 sequence (DNA): TGTGCCACCAGCAGGGGGACCACTGAAGCTTTCTTT. As protein: CATSRGTTEAFF.

This clone was picked up one time. The chain is built from TRBV14 and TRBJ2-5, with D possibly matching TRBD2 (5 bases). This CDR3 region has 14 residues. Germline values: CDR1 SGHDN, CDR2 FVKESK. V was clipped by 6 bases and J by 5 bases, with 16 bases between them. Written as DNA, the CDR3 is TGTGCCAGCAGTATAACTCTGTCGGGGGAGACCCAGTACTTC. Amino acids: CASSITLSGETQYF.

The chain recombines TRBV7-2 with TRBJ2-7; maybe TRBD1 (6 bases). Germline V gene sequence: CDR1 SGHTA, CDR2 FQGNSA. The CDR3 covers 15 residues. V was cut by 4 bases and J by 1 base, with 14 bases left in between. CDR3 nucleotides: TGTGCCAGCAGCTCACAGGGACATGGGTCCTACGAGCAGTACTTC. It is translated as CASSSQGHGSYEQYF.

This clone has just one count. The CDR3 DNA is TGTGCCAGCAGACAAGTCCTAGGACAGGGCAACACTGAAGCTTTCTTT. Residues: CASRQVLGQGNTEAFF. This chain joins TRBV7-6 and TRBJ1-1; 8 nucleotides line up with TRBD1. Germline V gene data show CDR1 as SGHVS and CDR2 as FNYEAQ. The CDR3 runs 16 residues. The ends lost 6 bases at V and 2 bases at J; junction bases unmatched: 11.

This clone showed up just once. The rearrangement joins TRBV3-1 (or the pseudogene TRBV3-2) to TRBJ1-1, with TRBD1 identical over 7 bases. Losses at the gene ends were 8 bases for V and 2 bases for J; bases not matched to a gene: 8. The CDR3 consists of 14 residues. Germline assignment: CDR1 LGHDT and CDR2 YNNKEL (reference sequence). The chain's CDR3 is CASATGASNTEAFF. In nucleotides, the CDR3 is TGTGCCAGCGCAACAGGGGCCTCAAACACTGAAGCTTTCTTT.

The chain uses TRBV14 and TRBJ1-4; possibly TRBD1 for D (6 bases). Germline V gives CDR1 SGHDN, CDR2 FVKESK. V lost 4 bases and J 4 bases, leaving 13 bases between the germline ends. This CDR3 has 15 residues. CDR3 DNA: TGTGCCAGCAGCCCCTCACAGGGCGTTAATGAAAAACTGTTTTTT. This codes for CASSPSQGVNEKLFF.

The chain couples TRBV6-5 to TRBJ2-5, with unresolved D. This CDR3 has 12 amino acids. V shed 0 bases and J shed 5 bases, with 4 bases lying between them. Germline assignment: CDR1 MNHEY and CDR2 SVGAGI. The CDR3 nucleotides read TGTGCCAGCAGTTACTCGAGGGAGACCCAGTACTTC. Translated: CASSYSRETQYF.

This sequence joins TRBV6-1 and TRBJ1-5, with D possibly TRBD1 on 5 matching bases. Germline V CDR1 and CDR2: MNHNS, SASEGT. This CDR3 is 19 amino acids long. Trimming left V 4 bases short and J 0 bases short, with 22 bases between. Here the CDR3 reads CASSVRRGYGLYSNQPQHF. In nucleotides, the CDR3 is TGTGCCAGCAGTGTGAGGCGGGGGTACGGGCTATATAGCAATCAGCCCCAGCATTTT.

The V and J genes are TRBV6-5 and TRBJ2-7; perhaps TRBD2 as D (6 bases). There are 15 residues in the CDR3. CDR1 and CDR2 from the germline V gene are MNHEY and SVGAGI. Trimming left V 0 bases short and J 3 bases short, with 12 bases between. This chain's CDR3 is CASSYSGRGGYEQYF. The CDR3 bases are TGTGCCAGCAGTTACTCGGGCCGGGGAGGCTACGAGCAGTACTTC.

The chain is built from TRBV19 and TRBJ1-1, with unresolved D. V lost 5 bases, J lost 4 bases, and 17 bases lay in between. Germline assignment: CDR1 LNHDA and CDR2 SQIVND (reference sequence). The CDR3 contains 15 residues. The CDR3 is CASSQGLRRSTEAFF. CDR3 bases: TGTGCCAGTAGTCAAGGACTGAGGCGTAGCACTGAAGCTTTCTTT.

The J gene is TRBJ1-3, the V gene TRBV4-2; 7 bases map to TRBD1. The J segment lost 0 bases and the V segment lost 4 bases, leaving 6 bases of the junction unmatched. Germline assignment: CDR1 LGHNA and CDR2 YNFKEQ. This CDR3 spans 16 amino acids. CDR3 coding DNA: TGTGCCAGCAGCCTAGATCGGGACAGCTCTGGAAACACCATATATTTT. Translated: CASSLDRDSSGNTIYF.

The chain couples TRBV13 to TRBJ1-2; tentative D call: TRBD1 (5 bases). Germline loops: CDR1 PRHDT, CDR2 FYEKMQ (reference sequence). The CDR3 runs 13 residues. Trimming cost V 1 base and J 4 bases, with 7 bases left between them. In DNA, the CDR3 is TGTGCCAGCAGCTTAGAGGGACTCTATGGCTACACCTTC. It translates to CASSLEGLYGYTF.

The rearrangement uses TRBV18 and TRBJ2-1; D unresolved. The V gene's germline CDR1 is KGHSH and CDR2 LQKENI. The CDR3 loop spans 12 amino acids. Trimming shortened V by 6 bases and J by 12 bases, and 15 bases separated the two germline ends. This chain's CDR3 is CASSPDSPGQFF. The CDR3 DNA follows: TGTGCCAGCTCGCCCGACTCACCCGGGCAGTTCTTC.

This clone was detected once. This sequence joins TRBV3-1 (or the pseudogene TRBV3-2) and TRBJ2-1; possible D gene TRBD2, 6 bases. V was shortened by 2 bases and J by 7 bases, with 21 bases between the two germline ends. The CDR3 runs to 17 residues. CDR1 is LGHDT and CDR2 is YNNKEL in the germline V gene (reference sequence). CDR3 region: CASSQQMWAGSWNEQFF. The DNA for the CDR3 is TGTGCCAGCAGCCAACAGATGTGGGCGGGGTCCTGGAATGAGCAGTTCTTC.

The count of this clone is one. CDR3 in DNA: TGTGCCAGCAGCTTAAGCCGGGGAGTTGGGGAGACCCAGTACTTC. This translates into CASSLSRGVGETQYF. The chain has TRBV7-2 and TRBJ2-5, with a tentative D call TRBD2 (5 bases). The V gene's germline CDR1 is SGHTA and CDR2 FQGNSA. The CDR3 sequence is 15 residues long. The ends were cut back, 2 bases at V and 5 bases at J, with 15 bases in the middle.

The chain employs TRBV3-1 (or the pseudogene TRBV3-2) and TRBJ2-5; TRBD1 matches 9 bases. This CDR3 has 14 residues. CDR1 LGHDT and CDR2 YNNKEL come from the germline V gene (reference sequence). With 8 bases clipped from V and 0 bases from J, the junction kept 4 bases outside the gene matches. CDR3 protein: CASRTGAYQETQYF. In nucleotides, the CDR3 is TGTGCCAGCCGGACAGGGGCGTACCAAGAGACCCAGTACTTC.

This clone was observed a single time. The V and J genes are TRBV4-3 and TRBJ1-1, with 7 bases identical to TRBD1. This CDR3 has 18 residues. CDR1 is LGHNA and CDR2 is YSLEER in the germline V gene. The ends lost 0 bases at V and 3 bases at J; junction bases unmatched: 13. The CDR3 region is CASSQEPSAGGWDTEAFF. The CDR3 region has the DNA TGCGCCAGCAGCCAAGAACCCTCGGCAGGGGGGTGGGACACTGAAGCTTTCTTT.

The chain has TRBV3-1 (or the pseudogene TRBV3-2) and TRBJ2-3; 14 nucleotides agree with TRBD2. Germline trimming cut 4 bases from V and 6 bases from J; bases unmatched to any gene: 6. Germline V CDR1 and CDR2: LGHDT, YNNKEL (reference sequence). This CDR3 is 16 amino acids long. The chain's CDR3 is CASSRGTSGSPDTQYF. CDR3 sequence (DNA): TGTGCCAGCAGCCGGGGGACTAGCGGGAGCCCCGATACGCAGTATTTT.

The chain uses TRBV11-2 and TRBJ2-7; 8 positions agree with TRBD2. Germline V gene lookup returns CDR1 SGHAT and CDR2 FQNNGV. The CDR3 is 13 residues long. V shed 7 bases and J 6 bases; nucleotides not matched to a gene: 8. As DNA, the CDR3 is TGTGCCAGCACTTCGTACGGGAGGGCCGAGCAGTACTTC. This encodes CASTSYGRAEQYF. Full variable domain (missing parts from reference TRBV11-2 and TRBJ2-7): EAGVAQSPRYKIIEKRQSVAFWCNPISGHATLYWYQQILGQGPKLLIQFQNNGVVDDSQLPKDRFSAERLKGVDSTLKIQPAKLEDSAVYLCASTSYGRAEQYFGPGTRLTVT.

The chain recombines TRBV20-1 with TRBJ1-2; 8 nucleotides line up with TRBD1. The germline V gene encodes CDR1 DFQATT and CDR2 SNEGSKA (reference sequence). Germline trimming cut 3 bases from V and 7 bases from J; bases unmatched to any gene: 13. The CDR3 consists of 15 residues. CDR3 coding DNA: TGCAGTGCTAGTTCGTCAGGGGGCGCCTCGCTTGGCTACACCTTC. Translating gives CSASSSGGASLGYTF.

The chain recombines TRBV19 with TRBJ2-1; D is unresolved. CDR1 and CDR2 from the germline V gene are LNHDA and SQIVND (reference sequence). CDR3 length: 15 amino acids. Trimming shortened V by 5 bases and J by 3 bases, and 14 bases separated the two germline ends. CDR3 in amino acids: CASSEPPRSYNEQFF. The CDR3 DNA sequence: TGTGCCAGTAGTGAGCCACCGAGGAGCTACAATGAGCAGTTCTTC.

The genes are TRBV4-3 and TRBJ2-5; 9 bases align to TRBD2. V lost 0 bases and J lost 1; bases outside the gene matches: 9. CDR3 length equals 18 residues. From germline, CDR1 is LGHNA and CDR2 YSLEER. CDR3: CASSQERGGGGAQETQYF. As DNA, the CDR3 is TGCGCCAGCAGCCAAGAAAGGGGCGGCGGGGGGGCCCAAGAGACCCAGTACTTC.